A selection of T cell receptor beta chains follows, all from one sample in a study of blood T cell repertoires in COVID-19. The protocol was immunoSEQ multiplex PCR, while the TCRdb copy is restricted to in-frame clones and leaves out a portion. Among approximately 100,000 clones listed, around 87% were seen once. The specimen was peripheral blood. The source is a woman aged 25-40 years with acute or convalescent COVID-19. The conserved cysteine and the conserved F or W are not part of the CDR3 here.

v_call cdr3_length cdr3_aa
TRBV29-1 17 SAADEGSSPFYPSYEQY
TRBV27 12 ASSPLRGRQPQH
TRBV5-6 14 ASISQGTWRVGELF
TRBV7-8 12 ASSLDRTAYEQY
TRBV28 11 ASSLQGARGYT
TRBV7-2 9 ASSLYSEAF
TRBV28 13 ASSPRGVISSPLH
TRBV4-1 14 ASSQDSPDRGTEAF
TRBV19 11 ASSDRGTSPLH
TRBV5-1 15 ASQLAGGSISYNEQF
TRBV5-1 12 ASSMDPGDEKLF
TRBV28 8 AAGVREQY
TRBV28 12 ASSYRGSYNEQF
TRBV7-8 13 ASSVGQGVSYEQY
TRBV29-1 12 SAIGSGGNTEAF
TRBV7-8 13 ASSLERGRNTEAF
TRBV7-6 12 ASSFNRDNEKLF
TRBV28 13 ASSPDSSSTDTQY
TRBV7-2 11 ASSFQGNQPQH
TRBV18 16 ASSPTGAGSDSNQPQH
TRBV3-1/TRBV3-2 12 ASSLQTAGNTIY
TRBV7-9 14 ASSGGLAGAGYEQY
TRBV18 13 ASSLTGGTNEKLF
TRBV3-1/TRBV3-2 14 ASSQGSGGSYNEQF
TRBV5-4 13 ASSLGRDSNQPQH
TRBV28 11 ASRGTDNEKLF
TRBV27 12 ASSQGLTNSPLH
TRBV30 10 AWKHTVYGYT
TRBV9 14 ASSPFGSGGANEQF
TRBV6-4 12 ASSTGTGVYEQY
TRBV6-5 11 ASSYGHTYGYT
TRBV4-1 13 ASSQGLDRLYEQY
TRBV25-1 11 ASRGTYTGELF